This is a list of T cell receptor beta chains from one sample in a study of cytomegalovirus exposure and HLA in healthy donors. Some clones are missing from TCRdb's copy, which holds only in-frame ones; the method was immunoSEQ multiplex PCR. The sample holds approximately 76,000 clones, roughly 95% seen once. The sample was PBMCs. The receptors derive from a woman between 18 and 29 years old in good health and CMV-seropositive. CDR3s include the opening cysteine and the closing phenylalanine or tryptophan. D genes are given only for firm matches. Rows may omit the clone size; those that give it use once, few, many or a size class.

V gene,J gene,clone size,D gene,CDR3 length,CDR3 DNA,CDR3 protein
TRBV4-2,TRBJ2-3,NA,NA,14,TGTGCCAGCAGCCAAGACAGGAACTCAGATACGCAGTATTTT,CASSQDRNSDTQYF
TRBV18,TRBJ1-3,NA,TRBD1,16,TGTGCCAGCTCACCCTGGGACAGTTACTCTGGAAACACCATATATTTT,CASSPWDSYSGNTIYF
TRBV7-2,TRBJ2-1,NA,NA,12,TGTGCCAGCAGCTTAGGAGTCAATGAGCAGTTCTTC,CASSLGVNEQFF
TRBV6-1,TRBJ2-7,NA,NA,14,TGTGCCAGCAGTGAAGCTGATTGGACTTCCGAGCAGTACTTC,CASSEADWTSEQYF
TRBV6-4,TRBJ2-1,NA,TRBD2,15,TGTGCCAGCAGGAAGATAGCGGGGGATTACAATGAGCAGTTCTTC,CASRKIAGDYNEQFF
TRBV7-2,TRBJ2-1,once,NA,14,TGTGCCAGCAGCTTTCTAATTTCCTACAATGAGCAGTTCTTC,CASSFLISYNEQFF
TRBV5-8,TRBJ2-5,NA,TRBD1,15,TGTGCCAGCAGCCCCGGGACAGACTTCCAAGAGACCCAGTACTTC,CASSPGTDFQETQYF
TRBV7-3,TRBJ2-2,NA,NA,14,TGTGCCAGCAGCTTGGACTTGAACACCGGGGAGCTGTTTTTT,CASSLDLNTGELFF
TRBV7-6,TRBJ1-1,few,NA,14,TGTGCCAGCAGGGAAACCAGGGAGGGCACTGAAGCTTTCTTT,CASRETREGTEAFF
TRBV5-4,TRBJ1-2,NA,NA,12,TGTGCCAGCAGCTTTGGAGGGGAGGGCTACACCTTC,CASSFGGEGYTF
TRBV7-2,TRBJ2-7,NA,TRBD1,14,TGTGCCAGCAGCTTAAACAGGGGGACCTACGAGCAGTACTTC,CASSLNRGTYEQYF
TRBV7-9,TRBJ1-5,NA,NA,16,TGTGCCAGCAGCTTAGTGGTAGGGGATTCGGGTCAGCCCCAGCATTTT,CASSLVVGDSGQPQHF
TRBV19,TRBJ1-4,NA,TRBD1,15,TGTGCCAGTAGGCGGGACAGGGAATCTAATGAAAAACTGTTTTTT,CASRRDRESNEKLFF